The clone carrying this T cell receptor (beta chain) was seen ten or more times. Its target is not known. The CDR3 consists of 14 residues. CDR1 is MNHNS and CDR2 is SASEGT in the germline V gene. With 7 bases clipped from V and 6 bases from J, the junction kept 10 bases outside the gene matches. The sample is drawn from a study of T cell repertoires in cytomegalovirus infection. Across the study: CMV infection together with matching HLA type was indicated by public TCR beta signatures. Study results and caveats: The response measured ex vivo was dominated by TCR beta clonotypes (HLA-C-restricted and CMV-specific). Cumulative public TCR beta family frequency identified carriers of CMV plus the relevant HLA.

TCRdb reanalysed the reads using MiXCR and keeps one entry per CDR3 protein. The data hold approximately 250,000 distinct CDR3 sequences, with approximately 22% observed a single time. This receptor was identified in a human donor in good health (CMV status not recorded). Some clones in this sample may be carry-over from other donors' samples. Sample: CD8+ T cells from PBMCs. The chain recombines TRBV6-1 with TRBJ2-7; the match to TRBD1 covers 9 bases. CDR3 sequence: CASKGTGIVGEQYF. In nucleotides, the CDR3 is TGTGCCAGCAAGGGGACAGGGATTGTCGGCGAGCAGTACTTC.